This section outlines one T cell receptor beta chain sequence together with its context. Study members were between about 18 and 90 years old and lived in fewer than 30 US regions. Participants were placed into cohorts based on the clinical history they reported. This entry is derived from a study of blood T cell repertoires in COVID-19. Looking at the study overall: Samples representing acute and convalescent COVID-19 were sourced from the United States, Italy and Spain.

The repertoire was sequenced with immunoSEQ multiplex PCR; TCRdb's copy has only in-frame clones and lacks some. The sample has hundreds of thousands of clones, 80% to 90% seen once. Sequencing used PBMCs or T cells enriched from blood (not recorded which). The source is a man aged 18 to 35 who had recovered from COVID-19.

The CDR3 here is CSVPGQGADTQYF. The CDR3, as DNA: TGCAGCGTCCCGGGACAGGGTGCAGATACGCAGTATTTT. The chain is built from TRBV29-1 and TRBJ2-3; 9 nucleotides line up with TRBD1. Germline CDR1 SQVTM, CDR2 ANQGSEA. J was trimmed by 4 bases and V by 6 bases; bases with no gene match: 5. CDR3 length: 13 amino acids.